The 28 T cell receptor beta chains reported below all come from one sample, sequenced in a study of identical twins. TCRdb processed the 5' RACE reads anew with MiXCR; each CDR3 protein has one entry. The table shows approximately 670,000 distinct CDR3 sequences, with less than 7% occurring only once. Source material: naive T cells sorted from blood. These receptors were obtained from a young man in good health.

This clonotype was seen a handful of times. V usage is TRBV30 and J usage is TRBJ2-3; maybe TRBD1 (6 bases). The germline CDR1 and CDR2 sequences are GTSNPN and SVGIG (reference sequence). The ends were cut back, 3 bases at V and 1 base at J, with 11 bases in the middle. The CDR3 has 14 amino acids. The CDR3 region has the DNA TGTGCCTGGAGAACAGGGATCGGCACAGATACGCAGTATTTT. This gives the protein CAWRTGIGTDTQYF.

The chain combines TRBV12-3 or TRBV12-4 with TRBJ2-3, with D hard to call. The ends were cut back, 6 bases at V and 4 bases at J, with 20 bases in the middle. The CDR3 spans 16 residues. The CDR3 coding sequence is TGTGCCAGCAGCCCCCCCATAGGGCGGACGGCAGATACGCAGTATTTT. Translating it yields CASSPPIGRTADTQYF.

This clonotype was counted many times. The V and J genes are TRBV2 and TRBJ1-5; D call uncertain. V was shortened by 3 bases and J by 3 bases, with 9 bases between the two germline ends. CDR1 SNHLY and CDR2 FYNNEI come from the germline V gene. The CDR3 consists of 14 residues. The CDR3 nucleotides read TGTGCCAGCAGTGATCAACAGATCAATCAGCCCCAGCATTTT. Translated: CASSDQQINQPQHF.

CDR3 nucleotides: TGCAGCGTTACCCAGGAAAACCAAGAGACCCAGTACTTC. Translating it yields CSVTQENQETQYF. The rearrangement joins TRBV29-1 to TRBJ2-5; D unresolved. The CDR3 spans 13 residues. The ends were cut back, 5 bases at V and 0 bases at J, with 10 bases in the middle. Germline values: CDR1 SQVTM, CDR2 ANQGSEA.

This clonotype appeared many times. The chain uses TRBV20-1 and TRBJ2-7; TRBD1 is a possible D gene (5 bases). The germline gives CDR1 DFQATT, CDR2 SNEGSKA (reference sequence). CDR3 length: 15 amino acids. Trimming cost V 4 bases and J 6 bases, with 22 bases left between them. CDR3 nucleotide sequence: TGCAGTGCTATCGCCCCAGGGCTCGGAAACCGCGAGCAGTACTTC. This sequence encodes CSAIAPGLGNREQYF.

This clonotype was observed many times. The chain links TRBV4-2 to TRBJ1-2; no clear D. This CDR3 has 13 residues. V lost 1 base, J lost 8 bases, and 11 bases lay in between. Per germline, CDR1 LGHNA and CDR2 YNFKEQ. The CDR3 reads CASSQGEGSGYTF. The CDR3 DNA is TGTGCCAGCAGCCAAGGGGAGGGATCCGGCTACACCTTC.

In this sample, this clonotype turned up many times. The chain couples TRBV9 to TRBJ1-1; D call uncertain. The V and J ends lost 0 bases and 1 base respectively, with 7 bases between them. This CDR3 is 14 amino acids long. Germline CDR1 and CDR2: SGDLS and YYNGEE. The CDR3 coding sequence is TGTGCCAGCAGCGTAGTTGGGGAGAACACTGAAGCTTTCTTT. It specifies CASSVVGENTEAFF.

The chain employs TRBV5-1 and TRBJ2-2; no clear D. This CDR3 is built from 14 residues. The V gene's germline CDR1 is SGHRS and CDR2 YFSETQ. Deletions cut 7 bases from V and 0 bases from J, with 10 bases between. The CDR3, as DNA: TGCGCCAGCGTGAACGGCGCGAACACCGGGGAGCTGTTTTTT. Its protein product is CASVNGANTGELFF.

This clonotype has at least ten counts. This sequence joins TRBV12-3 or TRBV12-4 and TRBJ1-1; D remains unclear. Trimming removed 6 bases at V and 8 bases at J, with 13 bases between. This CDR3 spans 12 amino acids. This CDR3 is CASREGPREAFF. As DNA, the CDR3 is TGTGCCAGCAGGGAGGGCCCGCGGGAAGCTTTCTTT.

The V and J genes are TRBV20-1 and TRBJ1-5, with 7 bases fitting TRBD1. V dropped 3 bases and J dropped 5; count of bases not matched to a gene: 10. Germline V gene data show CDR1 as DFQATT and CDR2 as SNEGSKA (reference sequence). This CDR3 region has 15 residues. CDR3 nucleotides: TGCAGTGCTAGCCGACAGGGAACGCGCCATCAGCCCCAGCATTTT. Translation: CSASRQGTRHQPQHF.

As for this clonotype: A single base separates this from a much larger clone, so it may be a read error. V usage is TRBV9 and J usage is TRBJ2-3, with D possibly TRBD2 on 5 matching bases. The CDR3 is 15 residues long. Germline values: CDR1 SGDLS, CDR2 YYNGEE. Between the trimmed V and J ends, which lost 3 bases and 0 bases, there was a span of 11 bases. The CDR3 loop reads CASSARTGSTDTQYF. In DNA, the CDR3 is TGTGCCAGCAGCGCTCGGACTGGGAGCACAGATACGCAGTATTTT.

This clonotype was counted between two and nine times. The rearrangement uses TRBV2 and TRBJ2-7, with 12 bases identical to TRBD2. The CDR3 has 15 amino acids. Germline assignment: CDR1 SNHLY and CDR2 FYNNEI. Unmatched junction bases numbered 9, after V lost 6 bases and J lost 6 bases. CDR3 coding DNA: TGTGCCAGCAGAGGGCTAGCGGGAGGGCCAATCGAGCAGTACTTC. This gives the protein CASRGLAGGPIEQYF. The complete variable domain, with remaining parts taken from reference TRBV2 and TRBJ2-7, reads EPEVTQTPSHQVTQMGQEVILRCVPISNHLYFYWYRQILGQKVEFLVSFYNNEISEKSEIFDDQFSVERPDGSNFTLKIRSTKLEDSAMYFCASRGLAGGPIEQYFGPGTRLTVT.

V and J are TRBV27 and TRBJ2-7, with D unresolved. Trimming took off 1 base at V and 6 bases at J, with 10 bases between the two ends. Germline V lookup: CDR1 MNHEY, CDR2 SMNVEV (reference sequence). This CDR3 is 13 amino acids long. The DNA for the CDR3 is TGTGCCAGCAGTTTATTCGGCAACTCCGAGCAGTACTTC. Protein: CASSLFGNSEQYF.

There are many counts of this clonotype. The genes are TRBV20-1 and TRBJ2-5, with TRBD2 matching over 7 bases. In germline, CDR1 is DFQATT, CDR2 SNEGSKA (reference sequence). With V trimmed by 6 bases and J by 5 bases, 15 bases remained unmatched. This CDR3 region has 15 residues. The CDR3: CSAWGEGQAGETQYF. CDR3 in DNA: TGCAGTGCATGGGGGGAGGGCCAAGCGGGGGAGACCCAGTACTTC.

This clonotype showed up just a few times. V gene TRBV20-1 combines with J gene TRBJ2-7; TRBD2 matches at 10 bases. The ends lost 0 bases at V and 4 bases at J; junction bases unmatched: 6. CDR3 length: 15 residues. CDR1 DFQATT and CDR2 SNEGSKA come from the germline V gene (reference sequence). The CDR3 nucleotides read TGCAGTGCTAGAGACGCCCTAGCGGGAGTGTACGAGCAGTACTTC. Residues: CSARDALAGVYEQYF.

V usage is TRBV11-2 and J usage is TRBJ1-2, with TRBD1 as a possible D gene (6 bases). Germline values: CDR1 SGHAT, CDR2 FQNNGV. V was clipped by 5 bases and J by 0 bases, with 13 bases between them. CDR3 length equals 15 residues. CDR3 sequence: CASSPDRLTNYGYTF. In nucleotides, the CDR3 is TGTGCCAGCAGCCCTGACAGGTTAACTAACTATGGCTACACCTTC.

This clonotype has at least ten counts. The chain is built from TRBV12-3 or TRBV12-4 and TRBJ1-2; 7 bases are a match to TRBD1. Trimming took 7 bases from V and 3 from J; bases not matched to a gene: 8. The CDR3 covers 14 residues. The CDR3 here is CASTQPGQHYGYTF. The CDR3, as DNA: TGTGCCAGCACTCAACCGGGACAGCACTATGGCTACACCTTC.

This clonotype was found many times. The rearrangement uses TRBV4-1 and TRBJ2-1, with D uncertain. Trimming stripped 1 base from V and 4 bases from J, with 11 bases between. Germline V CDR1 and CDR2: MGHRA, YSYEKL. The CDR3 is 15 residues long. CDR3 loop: CASSQGSGYYNEQFF. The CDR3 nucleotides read TGCGCCAGCAGCCAAGGCAGTGGTTATTACAATGAGCAGTTCTTC.

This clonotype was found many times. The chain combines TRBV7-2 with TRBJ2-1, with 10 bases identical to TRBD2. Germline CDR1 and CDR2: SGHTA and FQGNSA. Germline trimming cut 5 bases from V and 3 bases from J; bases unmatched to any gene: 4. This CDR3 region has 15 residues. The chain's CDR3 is CASSQTSGHYNEQFF. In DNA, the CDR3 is TGTGCCAGCAGCCAGACTAGCGGGCACTACAATGAGCAGTTCTTC.

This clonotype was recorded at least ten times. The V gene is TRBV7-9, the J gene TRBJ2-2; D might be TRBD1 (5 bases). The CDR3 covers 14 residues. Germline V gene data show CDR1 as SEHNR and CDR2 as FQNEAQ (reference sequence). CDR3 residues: CAIRAPQIYGELFF. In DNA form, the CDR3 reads TGTGCTATCAGGGCCCCGCAGATTTACGGGGAGCTGTTTTTT.

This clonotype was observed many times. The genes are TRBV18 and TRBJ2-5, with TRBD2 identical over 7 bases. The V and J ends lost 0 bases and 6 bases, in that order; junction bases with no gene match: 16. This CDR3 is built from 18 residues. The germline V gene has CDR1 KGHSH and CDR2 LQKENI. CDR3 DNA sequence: TGTGCCAGCTCACCACCGGAAGACCCGGGACTACTAGTTAAGACCCAGTACTTC. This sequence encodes CASSPPEDPGLLVKTQYF. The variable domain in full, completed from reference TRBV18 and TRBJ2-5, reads NAGVMQNPRHLVRRRGQEARLRCSPMKGHSHVYWYRQLPEEGLKFMVYLQKENIIDESGMPKERFSAEFPKEGPSILRIQQVVRGDSAAYFCASSPPEDPGLLVKTQYFGPGTRLLVL.

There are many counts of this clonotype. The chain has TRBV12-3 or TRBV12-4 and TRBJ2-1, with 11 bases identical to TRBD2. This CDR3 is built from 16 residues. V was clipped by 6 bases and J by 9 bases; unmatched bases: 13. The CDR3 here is CASRPLAGVPPGEQFF. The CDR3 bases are TGTGCCAGCAGGCCACTAGCGGGAGTCCCTCCTGGTGAGCAGTTCTTC.

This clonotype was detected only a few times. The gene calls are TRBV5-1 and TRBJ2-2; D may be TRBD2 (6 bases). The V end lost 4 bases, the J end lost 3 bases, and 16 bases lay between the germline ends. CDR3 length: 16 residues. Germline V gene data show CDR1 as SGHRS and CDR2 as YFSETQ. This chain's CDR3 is CASSLEGIGYTGELFF. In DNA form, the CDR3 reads TGCGCCAGCAGCCTGGAGGGGATCGGGTACACCGGGGAGCTGTTTTTT.

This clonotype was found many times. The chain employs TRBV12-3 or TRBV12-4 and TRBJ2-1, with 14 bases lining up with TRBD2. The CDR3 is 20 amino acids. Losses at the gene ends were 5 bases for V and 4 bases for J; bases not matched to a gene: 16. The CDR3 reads CASSTKPGLAGVVRYNEQFF. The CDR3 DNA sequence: TGTGCCAGCAGTACCAAACCGGGACTAGCGGGAGTGGTTCGGTACAATGAGCAGTTCTTC.

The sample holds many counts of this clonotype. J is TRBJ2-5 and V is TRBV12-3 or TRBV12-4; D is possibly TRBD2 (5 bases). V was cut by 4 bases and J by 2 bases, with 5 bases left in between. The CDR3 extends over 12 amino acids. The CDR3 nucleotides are TGTGCCAGCAGTTGGGAGCAAGAGACCCAGTACTTC. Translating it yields CASSWEQETQYF.

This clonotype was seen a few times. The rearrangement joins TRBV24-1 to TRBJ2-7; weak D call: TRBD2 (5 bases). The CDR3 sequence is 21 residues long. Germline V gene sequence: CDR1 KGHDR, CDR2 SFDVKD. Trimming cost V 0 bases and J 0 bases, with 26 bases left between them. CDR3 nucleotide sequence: TGTGCCACCAGTGATTTGCGAATCTGGGTGTATGGGGTGGGGAGCTCCTACGAGCAGTACTTC. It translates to CATSDLRIWVYGVGSSYEQYF.

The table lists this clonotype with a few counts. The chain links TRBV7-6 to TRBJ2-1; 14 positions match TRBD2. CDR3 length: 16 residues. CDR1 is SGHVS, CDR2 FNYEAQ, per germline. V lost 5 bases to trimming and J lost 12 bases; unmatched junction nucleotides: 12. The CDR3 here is CASSTVAGLAGEVQFF. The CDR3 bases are TGTGCCAGCAGCACCGTAGCGGGACTAGCGGGAGAGGTGCAGTTCTTC.

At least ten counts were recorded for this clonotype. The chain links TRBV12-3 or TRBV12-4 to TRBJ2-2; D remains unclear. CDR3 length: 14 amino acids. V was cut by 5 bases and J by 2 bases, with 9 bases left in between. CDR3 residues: CASSPARNTGELFF. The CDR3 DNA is TGTGCCAGCAGTCCCGCAAGAAACACCGGGGAGCTGTTTTTT.